These T cell receptor beta chains were read from a single sample in a study of metastatic and nonmetastatic thyroid tumors. TCRdb redid the clone calls on the PCR reads using MiXCR. The data contain about 18,000 clones, 30% to 40% of them seen just once; the ten biggest clones take up 10%. Sequenced sample: tumor tissue. Receptor source: a male donor with papillary thyroid cancer or a benign thyroid nodule (not recorded which). Some clones in this sample may be carry-over from other donors' samples. The conserved cysteine and the conserved F or W are not part of the CDR3 here. Some rows mark clone size as missing; the rest say once, few, many or name a class of expanded clone.

v_call,clone_size,cdr3_aa
TRBV10-3,.,AIMAEHSRYEQY
TRBV29-1,many,SAREGRTEAF
TRBV6-2/TRBV6-3,few,ASSYSTSGNEQF
TRBV12-3/TRBV12-4,many,ASSRGVAGTGELF
TRBV28,many,ASSLSPPGSHEQF
TRBV12-3/TRBV12-4,.,ASSFRLDSGNTIY
TRBV5-1,.,ASSLEGQRMNTEAF
TRBV11-2,.,ASSNRLAGEVETQY
TRBV5-1,.,ASSSEGAYEQY
TRBV28,.,ASSPPYSCNTEAF
TRBV12-3/TRBV12-4,many,ASSEGVPANEKLF
TRBV12-3/TRBV12-4,.,ASSLGRGTEAF
TRBV4-1,medium-sized,ASSLLDTATYEQY
TRBV19,.,ASSIPAGSFQPQH
TRBV6-1,many,ASRVGGSGANVLT
TRBV28,few,ASSRYREFSGNTIY